This T cell receptor beta chain was sequenced for a study of T cell repertoires in cytomegalovirus infection. Trimming cost V 3 bases and J 9 bases, with 19 bases left between them. The CDR3 is 16 residues long. Per germline, CDR1 SGDLS and CDR2 YYNGEE. MiXCR was run by TCRdb on the reads, yielding one entry per CDR3 protein. This sample has 300,000 to 400,000 distinct CDR3 sequences, with just under 30% found just once. Notes on this clonotype: Antigen unknown.

The J gene is TRBJ1-6, the V gene TRBV9; D unclear. This sequence originates from a human donor in good health (CMV status not recorded). Some clones in this sample may be carry-over from other donors' samples. The material sequenced was cultured PBMCs, taken from culture after CMV antigen stimulation. CDR3 region: CASSETAGRNGSPLHF. In nucleotides, the CDR3 is TGTGCCAGCAGCGAGACGGCAGGTCGGAACGGTTCACCCCTCCACTTT.